The clone carrying this T cell receptor beta chain was recorded many times. The antigen is undetermined. The CDR3 covers 13 residues. V was shortened by 5 bases and J by 3 bases, with 10 bases between the two germline ends. Looked up from germline, CDR1 is SGHTA and CDR2 is FQGNSA. This entry comes from a study of T cell repertoires in cytomegalovirus infection. Study at large: Indicated by public TCR beta signatures were CMV infection and matching HLA type. Findings and caveats of the study: Pooled public TCR beta family frequency picked out CMV carriers with the relevant HLA. HLA-C-restricted CMV clonotypes gave the most frequent clonotype in two of eight donors.

TCRdb re-called the reads through MiXCR, storing one row per CDR3 protein. This table has roughly 180,000 distinct CDR3 sequences, under 30% appearing once. Input material: PBMCs. The chain couples TRBV7-2 to TRBJ1-1; a weak D match, TRBD1 (5 bases). The sequence came from a human donor in good health (CMV status not recorded). Some clones in this sample may be carry-over from other donors' samples. The CDR3 region has the DNA TGTGCCAGCAGCCTGTGGGGCTACACTGAAGCTTTCTTT. Translation gives CASSLWGYTEAFF.